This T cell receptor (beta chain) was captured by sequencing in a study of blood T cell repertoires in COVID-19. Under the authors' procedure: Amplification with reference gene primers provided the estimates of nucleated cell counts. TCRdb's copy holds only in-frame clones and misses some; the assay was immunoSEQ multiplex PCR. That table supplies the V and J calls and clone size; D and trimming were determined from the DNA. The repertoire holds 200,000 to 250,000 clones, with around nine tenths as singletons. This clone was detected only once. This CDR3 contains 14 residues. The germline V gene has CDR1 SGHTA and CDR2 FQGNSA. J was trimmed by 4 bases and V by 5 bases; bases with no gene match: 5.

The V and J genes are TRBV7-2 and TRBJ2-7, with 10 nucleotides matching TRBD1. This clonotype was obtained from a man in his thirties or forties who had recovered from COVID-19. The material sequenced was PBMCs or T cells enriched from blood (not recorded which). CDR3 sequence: CASSVTGGAYEQYF. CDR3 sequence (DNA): TGTGCCAGCAGCGTGACAGGGGGCGCTTACGAGCAGTACTTC.